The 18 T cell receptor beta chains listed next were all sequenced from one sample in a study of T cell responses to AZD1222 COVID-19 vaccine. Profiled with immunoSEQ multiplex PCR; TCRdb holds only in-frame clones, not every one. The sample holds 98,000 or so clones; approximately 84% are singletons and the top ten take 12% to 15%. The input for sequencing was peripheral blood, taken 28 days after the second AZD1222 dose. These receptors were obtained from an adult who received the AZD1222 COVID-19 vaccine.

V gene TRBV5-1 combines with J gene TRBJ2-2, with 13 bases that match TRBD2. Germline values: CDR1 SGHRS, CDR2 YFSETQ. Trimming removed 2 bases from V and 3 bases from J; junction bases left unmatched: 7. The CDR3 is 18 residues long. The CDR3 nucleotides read TGCGCCAGCAGCTTCGGGACTAGCGGGGCGGCCTACACCGGGGAGCTGTTTTTT. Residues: CASSFGTSGAAYTGELFF. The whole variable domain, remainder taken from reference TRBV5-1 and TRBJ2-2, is KAGVTQTPRYLIKTRGQQVTLSCSPISGHRSVSWYQQTPGQGLQFLFEYFSETQRNKGNFPGRFSGRQFSNSRSEMNVSTLELGDSALYLCASSFGTSGAAYTGELFFGEGSRLTVL.

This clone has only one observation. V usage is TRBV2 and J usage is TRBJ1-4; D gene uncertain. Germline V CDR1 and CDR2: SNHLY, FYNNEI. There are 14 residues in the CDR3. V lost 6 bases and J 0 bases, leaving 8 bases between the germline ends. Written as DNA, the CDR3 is TGTGCCAGCAGCTACCCAGCAACTAATGAAAAACTGTTTTTT. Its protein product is CASSYPATNEKLFF. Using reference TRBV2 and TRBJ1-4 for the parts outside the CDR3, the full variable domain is EPEVTQTPSHQVTQMGQEVILRCVPISNHLYFYWYRQILGQKVEFLVSFYNNEISEKSEIFDDQFSVERPDGSNFTLKIRSTKLEDSAMYFCASSYPATNEKLFFGSGTQLSVL.

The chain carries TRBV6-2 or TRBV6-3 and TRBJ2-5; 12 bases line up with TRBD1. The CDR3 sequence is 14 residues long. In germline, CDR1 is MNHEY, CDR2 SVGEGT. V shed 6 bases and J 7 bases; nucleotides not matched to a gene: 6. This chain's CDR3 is CASSWDRGRGTQYF. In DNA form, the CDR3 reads TGTGCCAGCAGCTGGGACAGGGGGCGCGGGACCCAGTACTTC.

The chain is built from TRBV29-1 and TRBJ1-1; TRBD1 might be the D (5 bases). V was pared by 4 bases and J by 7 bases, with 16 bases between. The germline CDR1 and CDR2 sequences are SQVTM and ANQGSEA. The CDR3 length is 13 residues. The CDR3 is CSVGGQGGSEAFF. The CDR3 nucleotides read TGCAGCGTTGGTGGGCAGGGAGGTAGTGAAGCTTTCTTT.

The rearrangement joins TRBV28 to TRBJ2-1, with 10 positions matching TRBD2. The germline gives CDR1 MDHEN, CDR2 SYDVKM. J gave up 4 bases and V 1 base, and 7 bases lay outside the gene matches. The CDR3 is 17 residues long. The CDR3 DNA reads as TGTGCCAGCAGTTTATCCCCCGGGACTAGCGAGTACAATGAGCAGTTCTTC. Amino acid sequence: CASSLSPGTSEYNEQFF.

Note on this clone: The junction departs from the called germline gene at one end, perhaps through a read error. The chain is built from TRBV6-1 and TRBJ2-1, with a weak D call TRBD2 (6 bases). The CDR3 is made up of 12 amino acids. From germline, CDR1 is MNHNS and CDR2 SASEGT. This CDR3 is CAGRLGDNEQFF. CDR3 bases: TGTGCCGGCAGACTAGGAGACAATGAGCAGTTCTTC.

In DNA form, the CDR3 reads TGCGCCAGCAGCCAAGTAGGAGGGGGGGCCTACAATGAGCAGTTCTTC. Amino acids: CASSQVGGGAYNEQFF. The chain joins TRBV4-1 to TRBJ2-1; possible D gene TRBD2, 7 bases. Germline V gives CDR1 MGHRA, CDR2 YSYEKL. This CDR3 contains 16 residues. Trimming took off 1 base at V and 2 bases at J, with 12 bases between the two ends.

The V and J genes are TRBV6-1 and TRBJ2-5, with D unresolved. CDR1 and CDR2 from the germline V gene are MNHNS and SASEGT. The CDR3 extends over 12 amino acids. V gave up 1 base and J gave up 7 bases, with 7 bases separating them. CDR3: CASSEEYRTQYF. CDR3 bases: TGTGCCAGCAGTGAAGAGTATAGGACCCAGTACTTC.

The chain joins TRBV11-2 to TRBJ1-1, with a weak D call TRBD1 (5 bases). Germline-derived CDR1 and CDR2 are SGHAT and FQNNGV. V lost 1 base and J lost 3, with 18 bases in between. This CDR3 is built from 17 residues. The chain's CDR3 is CASSLGVSRSGDTEAFF. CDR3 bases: TGTGCCAGCAGCTTAGGGGTCTCTAGGTCGGGGGACACTGAAGCTTTCTTT. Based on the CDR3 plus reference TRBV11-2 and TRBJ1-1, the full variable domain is EAGVAQSPRYKIIEKRQSVAFWCNPISGHATLYWYQQILGQGPKLLIQFQNNGVVDDSQLPKDRFSAERLKGVDSTLKIQPAKLEDSAVYLCASSLGVSRSGDTEAFFGQGTRLTVV.

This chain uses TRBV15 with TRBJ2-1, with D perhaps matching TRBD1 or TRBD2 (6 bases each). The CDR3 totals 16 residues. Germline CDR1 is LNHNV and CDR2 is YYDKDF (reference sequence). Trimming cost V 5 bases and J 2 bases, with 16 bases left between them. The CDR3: CATSGLLRGAYNEQFF. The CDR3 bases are TGTGCCACCAGCGGACTACTCAGGGGCGCCTACAATGAGCAGTTCTTC.

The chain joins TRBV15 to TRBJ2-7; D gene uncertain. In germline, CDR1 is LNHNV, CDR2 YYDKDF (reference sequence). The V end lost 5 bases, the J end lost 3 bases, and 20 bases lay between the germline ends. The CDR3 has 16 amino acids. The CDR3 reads CATSVRADPRFYEQYF. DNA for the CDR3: TGTGCCACCAGCGTAAGGGCAGATCCCCGGTTCTACGAGCAGTACTTC.

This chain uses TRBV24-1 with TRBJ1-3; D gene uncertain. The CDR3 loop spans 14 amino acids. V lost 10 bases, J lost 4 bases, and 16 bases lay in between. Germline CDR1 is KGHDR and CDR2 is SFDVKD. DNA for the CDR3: TGTGCCACACCCCCAGATGAGATGGGAAACACCATATATTTT. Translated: CATPPDEMGNTIYF.

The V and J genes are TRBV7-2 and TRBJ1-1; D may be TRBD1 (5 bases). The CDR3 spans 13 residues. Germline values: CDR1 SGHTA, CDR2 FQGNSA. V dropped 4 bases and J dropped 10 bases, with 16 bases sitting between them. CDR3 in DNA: TGTGCCAGCAGCTCCCTTAGACAGCAGATAGCTTTCTTT. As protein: CASSSLRQQIAFF.

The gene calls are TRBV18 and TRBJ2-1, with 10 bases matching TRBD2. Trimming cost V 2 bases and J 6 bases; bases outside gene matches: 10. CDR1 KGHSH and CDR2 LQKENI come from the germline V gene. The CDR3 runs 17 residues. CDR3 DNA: TGTGCCAGCTCACCAATAGCGGGAGGAACCACATTCAATGAGCAGTTCTTC. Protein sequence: CASSPIAGGTTFNEQFF. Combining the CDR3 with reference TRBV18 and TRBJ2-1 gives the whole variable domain NAGVMQNPRHLVRRRGQEARLRCSPMKGHSHVYWYRQLPEEGLKFMVYLQKENIIDESGMPKERFSAEFPKEGPSILRIQQVVRGDSAAYFCASSPIAGGTTFNEQFFGPGTRLTVL.

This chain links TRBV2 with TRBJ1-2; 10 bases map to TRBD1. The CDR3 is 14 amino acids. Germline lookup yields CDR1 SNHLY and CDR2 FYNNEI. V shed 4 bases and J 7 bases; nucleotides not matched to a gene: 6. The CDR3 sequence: CASSAKTGGSGYTF. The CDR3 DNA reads TGTGCCAGCAGTGCCAAGACAGGGGGCTCTGGCTACACCTTC.

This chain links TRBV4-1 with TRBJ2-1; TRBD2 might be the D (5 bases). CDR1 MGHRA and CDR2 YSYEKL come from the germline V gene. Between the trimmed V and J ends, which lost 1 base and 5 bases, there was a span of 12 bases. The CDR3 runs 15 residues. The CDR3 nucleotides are TGCGCCAGCAGCCAAGGGGTGACTACCGACAATGAGCAGTTCTTC. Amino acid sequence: CASSQGVTTDNEQFF.

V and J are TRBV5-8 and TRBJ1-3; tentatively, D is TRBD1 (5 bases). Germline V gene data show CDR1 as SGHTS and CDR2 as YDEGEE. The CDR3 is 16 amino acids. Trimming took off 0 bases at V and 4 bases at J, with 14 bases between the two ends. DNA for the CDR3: TGTGCCAGCAGCTTGGTGGTCAGGGCATCAGGAAACACCATATATTTT. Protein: CASSLVVRASGNTIYF.

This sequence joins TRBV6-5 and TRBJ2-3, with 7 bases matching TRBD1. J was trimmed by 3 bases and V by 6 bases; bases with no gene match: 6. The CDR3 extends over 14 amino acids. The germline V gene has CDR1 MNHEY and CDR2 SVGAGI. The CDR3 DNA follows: TGTGCCAGCAGCCCGGGACAGCCAACAGATACGCAGTATTTT. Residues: CASSPGQPTDTQYF.